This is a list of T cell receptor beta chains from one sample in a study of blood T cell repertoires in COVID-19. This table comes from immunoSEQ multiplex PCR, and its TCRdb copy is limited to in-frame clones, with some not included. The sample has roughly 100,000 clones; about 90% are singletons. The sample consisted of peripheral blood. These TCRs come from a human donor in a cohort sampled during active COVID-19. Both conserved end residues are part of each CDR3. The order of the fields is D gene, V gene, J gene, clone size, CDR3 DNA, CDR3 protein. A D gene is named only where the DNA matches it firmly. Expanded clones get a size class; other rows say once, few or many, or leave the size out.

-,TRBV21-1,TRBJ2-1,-,TGTGCCAGCAGCAAAACCTCACAGGGTCCCTACAATGAGCAGTTCTTC,CASSKTSQGPYNEQFF
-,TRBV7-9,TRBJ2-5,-,TGTGCCTCCCTAGGGGTACGTGAGACCCAGTACTTC,CASLGVRETQYF
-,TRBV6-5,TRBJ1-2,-,TGTGCCGAGGGTTCGGGGAAGGTCGTAGATGGCTACACCTTC,CAEGSGKVVDGYTF
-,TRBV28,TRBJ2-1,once,TGTGCCAGCAGTCCCCTAGTGGCGACCCACCAAGATGAGCAGTTCTTC,CASSPLVATHQDEQFF
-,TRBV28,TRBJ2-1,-,TGTGCCAGCACCGATCCCCTTGGCGGAGAGCAGTTCTTC,CASTDPLGGEQFF
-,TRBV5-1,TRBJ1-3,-,TGCGCCAGCAGCTTGGAGATGGCACGCTCTGGAAACACCATATATTTT,CASSLEMARSGNTIYF
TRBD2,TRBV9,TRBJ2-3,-,TGTGCCAGCAGCGTAGGGGCGGGAGTCACAGATACGCAGTATTTT,CASSVGAGVTDTQYF
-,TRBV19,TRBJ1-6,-,TGTGCCAGTAGTATAGAAGGACAGAATTCACCCCTCCACTTT,CASSIEGQNSPLHF
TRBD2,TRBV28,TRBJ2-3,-,TGTGCCAGCAGTCAGGGACTAGAAAGCACAGATACGCAGTATTTT,CASSQGLESTDTQYF
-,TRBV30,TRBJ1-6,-,TGTGCCTGGATGGACCGGGGGTCCTATAATTCACCCCTCCACTTT,CAWMDRGSYNSPLHF
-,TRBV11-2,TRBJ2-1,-,TGTGCCAGCAGCTCTAGAACAGGGTACGGTGAGCAGTTCTTC,CASSSRTGYGEQFF
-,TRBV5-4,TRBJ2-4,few,TGTGCCAGCAGCTTGGGGGGCGGAGGGGGCGCTAGGAACATTCAGTACTTC,CASSLGGGGGARNIQYF
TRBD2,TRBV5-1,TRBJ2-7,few,TGCGCCAGCAGCTTGGCCGCTAGCGGGAGATCGCGCGAGCAGTACTTC,CASSLAASGRSREQYF
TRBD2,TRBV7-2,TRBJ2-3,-,TGTGCCAGCAGCTTAGCAGCGGGGGGGACCCCGTATACGCAGTATTTT,CASSLAAGGTPYTQYF
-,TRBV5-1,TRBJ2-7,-,TGCGCCAGCAGCCAAGCCAGGGCTTCATACGAGCAGTACTTC,CASSQARASYEQYF
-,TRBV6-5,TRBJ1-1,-,TGTGCCAGCAGGGAGCCGGGACAATTAAACACTGAAGCTTTCTTT,CASREPGQLNTEAFF
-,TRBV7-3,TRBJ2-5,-,TGTGCCAGCAGCCCACAGGCGGGGGAGACCCAGTACTTC,CASSPQAGETQYF
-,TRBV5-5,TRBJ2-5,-,TGTGCCAGCAGCACAACGGGGACTGGGGAGACCCAGTACTTC,CASSTTGTGETQYF
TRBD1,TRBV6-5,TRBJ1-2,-,TGTGCCAGCAGTTCTTCCGGGACAGGGAACTATGGCTACACCTTC,CASSSSGTGNYGYTF
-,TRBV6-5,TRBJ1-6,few,TGTGCCAGCAGTTATGGTCAGGGTAATTCACCCCTCCACTTT,CASSYGQGNSPLHF
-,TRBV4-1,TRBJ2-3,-,TGCGCCAGCAGCCAAGGGGAGGCGGGGACAGATACGCAGTATTTT,CASSQGEAGTDTQYF
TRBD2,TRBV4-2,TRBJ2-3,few,TGTGCCAGCAGCCAAGATATTTCAGCGGGAGCCCCAGATACGCAGTATTTT,CASSQDISAGAPDTQYF
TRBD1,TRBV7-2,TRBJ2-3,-,TGTGCCAGCAGCTTCGCGGGACAGGGGGGAGATACGCAGTATTTT,CASSFAGQGGDTQYF
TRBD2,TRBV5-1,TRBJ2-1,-,TGCGCCAGCAGCTTGGATGTAGGCCGGGAGGTCTCCTACAATGAGCAGTTCTTC,CASSLDVGREVSYNEQFF
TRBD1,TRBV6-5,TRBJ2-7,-,TGTGCCAGCAGGGACAGGGGAGTACACGAGCAGTACTTC,CASRDRGVHEQYF
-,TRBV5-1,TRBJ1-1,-,TGCGCCAGCAGCTTGCGCAGGGCTGGCACTGAAGCTTTCTTT,CASSLRRAGTEAFF
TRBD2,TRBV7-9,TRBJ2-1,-,TGTGCCAGCAGCTTAGCTTCGGGGGGACCAAACAATGAGCAGTTCTTC,CASSLASGGPNNEQFF
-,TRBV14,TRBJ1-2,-,TGTGCCAGCAGCCCTTCTTATAACTATGGCTACACCTTC,CASSPSYNYGYTF
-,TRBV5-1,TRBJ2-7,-,TGCGCCAGCAGCTTGGGTCAGATCTACGAGCAGTACTTC,CASSLGQIYEQYF
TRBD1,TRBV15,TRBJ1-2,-,TGTGCCACCAGCCGAAGATCCGGGACAGCTAACTATGGCTACACCTTC,CATSRRSGTANYGYTF
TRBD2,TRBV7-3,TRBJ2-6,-,TGTGCCAGCAGCGCGGGGGGCTCAGGGGCCAACGTCCTGACTTTC,CASSAGGSGANVLTF
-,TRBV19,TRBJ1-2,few,TGTGCCAGTAGTATAGATTGGCCAGGGCGCTATGGCTACACCTTC,CASSIDWPGRYGYTF
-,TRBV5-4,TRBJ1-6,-,TGTGCCAGCAGAGAGTCATTAGGAGGATCACCCCTCCACTTT,CASRESLGGSPLHF
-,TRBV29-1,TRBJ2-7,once,TGCAGCGCCCAATCGGCGAGGACTGGGTCCTACGAGCAGTACTTC,CSAQSARTGSYEQYF
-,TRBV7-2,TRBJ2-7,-,TGTGCCAGCAGCATGAGGGACGAGCAGTACTTC,CASSMRDEQYF
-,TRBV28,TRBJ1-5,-,TGTGCCAGCAGTGACTGGAGTAATAGCAATCAGCCCCAGCATTTT,CASSDWSNSNQPQHF
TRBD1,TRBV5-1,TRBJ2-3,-,TGCGCCAGCAGCGAAGGGACAGGGAGGAGTTGGTTGTCAGATACGCAGTATTTT,CASSEGTGRSWLSDTQYF
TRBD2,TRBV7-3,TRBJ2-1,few,TGTGCCAGCAGCTCTAGCGGGGGGTTCTACAATGAGCAGTTCTTC,CASSSSGGFYNEQFF
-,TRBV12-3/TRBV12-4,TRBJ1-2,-,TGTGCCAGCAGTTTGGGGGGGGACTATGGCTACACCTTC,CASSLGGDYGYTF
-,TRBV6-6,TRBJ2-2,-,TGTGCCAGCAGTTACGGGCATAACACCGGGGAGCTGTTTTTT,CASSYGHNTGELFF
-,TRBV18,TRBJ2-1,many,TGTGCCAGCTCACCCGACCGATGGGGCGACTCCTACAATGAGCAGTTCTTC,CASSPDRWGDSYNEQFF
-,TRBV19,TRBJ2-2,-,TGTGCCAGTATCGACAGGCCACTACCGAACACCGGGGAGCTGTTTTTT,CASIDRPLPNTGELFF
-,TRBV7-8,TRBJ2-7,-,TGTGCCAGCAGCTTTATTCTACCAGGACACACTTCCTACGAGCAGTACTTC,CASSFILPGHTSYEQYF
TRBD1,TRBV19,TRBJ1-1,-,TGTGCCAGTAGGGACAGGTCTGAAGCTTTCTTT,CASRDRSEAFF
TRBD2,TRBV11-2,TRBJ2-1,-,TGTGCCACCCAGCCCGGGACTAGCAGAAAGAATGAGCAGTTCTTC,CATQPGTSRKNEQFF